This TCR beta chain was sequenced in a study of beta chain features in type 1 diabetes. Only a few counts were recorded for this clone. This CDR3 comprises 13 residues. With 2 bases removed from V and 0 bases from J, the gap between germline ends came to 4 bases. Germline CDR1 reads LNHNV; CDR2 reads YYDKDF (reference sequence). Purity exceeding 95% was reached by all sorted populations. Expressed TCRB transcripts were sequenced because the isolated RNA had all been reverse transcribed beforehand. The assay was immunoSEQ multiplex PCR, and TCRdb's table has in-frame clones only and misses some. The table lists 900,000 or so clones, 15% to 20% of them singletons.

The sequencing sample was made of naive CD4+ T cells from blood. The V and J genes are TRBV15 and TRBJ1-1; D uncertain. The TCR comes from a woman under 30 in good health. The CDR3: CATSRHLNTEAFF. CDR3 nucleotides: TGTGCCACCAGCAGACACTTGAACACTGAAGCTTTCTTT. The whole variable domain, remainder taken from reference TRBV15 and TRBJ1-1, is DAMVIQNPRYQVTQFGKPVTLSCSQTLNHNVMYWYQQKSSQAPKLLFHYYDKDFNNEADTPDNFQSRRPNTSFCFLDIRSPGLGDTAMYLCATSRHLNTEAFFGQGTRLTVV.